This T cell receptor (beta chain) was sequenced for a study of tumor and adjacent non-tumor tissue in lung cancer. Broader study findings: TCR diversity was significantly greater in tumor than normal lung tissue.

RNA was extracted from bulk tissue without any cell sorting. The library came from three nested PCR rounds adapted from ARM-PCR protocols. TCRdb reprocessed the multiplex PCR reads with MiXCR, giving one entry per CDR3 protein. This sample carries about 110,000 distinct CDR3 sequences, approximately 80% of them seen once, and the ten largest clones take approximately 22%. With respect to this clonotype: The antigen remains unidentified. At one end the junction does not follow the germline gene, possibly because of a read error.

The CDR3 loop spans 16 amino acids. Germline CDR1 reads WSHSY; CDR2 reads SAAADI. This sequence joins TRBV10-2 and TRBJ2-7; D is tentatively TRBD1 or TRBD2 (5 bases each). The sequenced material came from lung tumor tissue. The TCR sequence derives from a man between 65 and 80 years old with non-small cell lung cancer. The CDR3, as DNA: TGCGCCAACAGTGAAGGGTTCGAGGGGCGCAGCGACGAGCAGTACTTC. The encoded protein is CANSEGFEGRSDEQYF.